The 10 T cell receptor beta chains below come from one sample, sequenced in a study of blood T cell repertoires in COVID-19. TCRdb's table, derived via immunoSEQ multiplex PCR, lists solely in-frame clones and lacks some. The table has 250,000 to 350,000 clones, approximately 91% seen once. The sequenced sample consisted of peripheral blood. The origin of the receptors is a woman aged 25 to 39 with COVID-19, enrolled during active disease.

The chain recombines TRBV7-9 with TRBJ2-3; 7 bases map to TRBD1. The CDR3 runs to 17 residues. V trimming: 2 bases; J trimming: 5 bases; junction bases outside the gene matches: 13. The germline V gene has CDR1 SEHNR and CDR2 FQNEAQ (reference sequence). DNA of the CDR3: TGTGCCAGCAGCTTATCGACAGGGAGTGAGGTGGAAGATACGCAGTATTTT. Its translation: CASSLSTGSEVEDTQYF.

The chain employs TRBV18 and TRBJ2-7; 7 nucleotides agree with TRBD1. The ends lost 1 base at V and 2 bases at J; junction bases unmatched: 5. CDR1 and CDR2 from the germline V gene are KGHSH and LQKENI. This CDR3 spans 15 amino acids. DNA of the CDR3: TGTGCCAGCTCACCACTAACAGGGGCAGCCTACGAGCAGTACTTC. Its translation is CASSPLTGAAYEQYF.

V is TRBV9 and J is TRBJ1-1, with D uncertain. Germline V lookup: CDR1 SGDLS, CDR2 YYNGEE. The CDR3 runs to 12 residues. The ends were cut back, 4 bases at V and 10 bases at J, with 14 bases in the middle. CDR3 DNA sequence: TGTGCCAGCAGCCCTACTCTGCGGGCAGCTTTCTTT. Its translation is CASSPTLRAAFF. Looking up the rest from reference TRBV9 and TRBJ1-1 gives the full variable domain: DSGVTQTPKHLITATGQRVTLRCSPRSGDLSVYWYQQSLDQGLQFLIQYYNGEERAKGNILERFSAQQFPDLHSELNLSSLELGDSALYFCASSPTLRAAFFGQGTRLTVV.

The rearrangement links TRBV5-5 to TRBJ2-7; the D gene is possibly TRBD1 (6 bases). Germline CDR1 reads SGHKS; CDR2 reads YYEKEE (reference sequence). CDR3 length: 15 residues. V shed 0 bases and J shed 2 bases, with 12 bases lying between them. The CDR3 sequence: CASSLDSGVTYEQYF. In DNA form, the CDR3 reads TGTGCCAGCAGCTTGGATTCAGGGGTAACCTACGAGCAGTACTTC.

A single count supports this clone. This chain uses TRBV11-2 with TRBJ2-7; D is possibly TRBD1 (5 bases). The germline CDR1 and CDR2 sequences are SGHAT and FQNNGV. There are 16 residues in the CDR3. Trimming removed 0 bases at V and 2 bases at J, with 14 bases between. Here the CDR3 DNA reads TGTGCCAGCAGCTTAGATCCCAGGGTGCCCACCTACGAGCAGTACTTC. Translation gives CASSLDPRVPTYEQYF.

Only one count was recorded for this clone. The chain joins TRBV13 to TRBJ1-2; D might be TRBD1 (5 bases). Germline values: CDR1 PRHDT, CDR2 FYEKMQ (reference sequence). Trimming removed 4 bases at V and 5 bases at J, with 14 bases between. This CDR3 has 14 amino acids. The CDR3 sequence: CASSSGRQTYGYTF. The CDR3 DNA reads as TGTGCCAGCAGCTCCGGCCGACAGACTTATGGCTACACCTTC. Based on the CDR3 plus reference TRBV13 and TRBJ1-2, the full variable domain is AAGVIQSPRHLIKEKRETATLKCYPIPRHDTVYWYQQGPGQDPQFLISFYEKMQSDKGSIPDRFSAQQFSDYHSELNMSSLELGDSALYFCASSSGRQTYGYTFGSGTRLTVV.

This chain links TRBV5-6 with TRBJ2-5; the D is unclear. Germline CDR1 SGHDT, CDR2 YYEEEE. Between the trimmed V and J ends, which lost 0 bases and 5 bases, there was a span of 17 bases. The CDR3 has 16 amino acids. The CDR3 is CASSLGSVGLGETQYF. In DNA, the CDR3 is TGTGCCAGCAGCTTGGGCTCGGTAGGTCTCGGGGAGACCCAGTACTTC.

This clone is a singleton in its sample. The chain carries TRBV13 and TRBJ2-5; the D gene is possibly TRBD2 (5 bases). CDR3 length: 15 amino acids. Germline assignment: CDR1 PRHDT and CDR2 FYEKMQ (reference sequence). Trimming stripped 2 bases from V and 1 base from J, with 11 bases between. CDR3 coding DNA: TGTGCCAGCAGCTTAAGAGCGGTCATCCAAGAGACCCAGTACTTC. It codes for CASSLRAVIQETQYF.

The chain uses TRBV3-1 (or the pseudogene TRBV3-2) and TRBJ1-6; 9 bases align to TRBD1. V was pared by 8 bases and J by 9 bases, with 5 bases of the junction left unmatched. Germline assignment: CDR1 LGHDT and CDR2 YNNKEL (reference sequence). The CDR3 loop spans 13 amino acids. The CDR3 spells CASGDRGISPLHF. The DNA for the CDR3 is TGTGCCAGCGGAGACAGGGGGATTTCACCCCTCCACTTT.

The V gene is TRBV10-2, the J gene TRBJ1-6, with TRBD1 matching 7 bases. Germline lookup yields CDR1 WSHSY and CDR2 SAAADI. This CDR3 contains 17 residues. The junction had 10 bases not matched to a gene; V was cut back by 8 bases and J by 0 bases. This chain's CDR3 is CASQNPGQSSYNSPLHF. DNA for the CDR3: TGCGCCAGCCAGAATCCGGGACAGAGCTCCTATAATTCACCCCTCCACTTT.